These 24 T cell receptor beta chains were all obtained from the same sample, sequenced in a study of tumor-infiltrating lymphocytes in primary liver carcinoma. The study extracted blood RNA from unsorted whole blood and also extracted germline DNA. Synthesis of TCR beta cDNA was carried out from approximately 500 ng total RNA with a constant-region primer. What produced the TCR beta libraries was three nested multiplex PCR rounds using slightly modified ARM-PCR. In the first two PCR rounds, TRBV1-TRBV30 forward primers were paired with a C-beta reverse primer, and each round lasted approximately 10 cycles. TCRdb passed the multiplex PCR reads through MiXCR, listing each CDR3 protein once. The sample yields 300,000 to 350,000 distinct CDR3 sequences, around three fifths seen once. Sample: peripheral blood. All receptors derive from a man aged 40-49 years with primary liver carcinoma and hepatitis B virus infection.

This clonotype was observed a few times. The chain links TRBV28 to TRBJ2-7, with 8 bases lining up with TRBD2. The CDR3 contains 14 residues. Looked up from germline, CDR1 is MDHEN and CDR2 is SYDVKM. The V segment lost 5 bases and the J segment 2 bases; nucleotides outside the gene matches: 5. The CDR3 DNA is TGTGCCAGCAGTGTGACTAGCGTAACCTACGAGCAGTACTTC. Translating it yields CASSVTSVTYEQYF. The whole variable domain, remainder taken from reference TRBV28 and TRBJ2-7, is DVKVTQSSRYLVKRTGEKVFLECVQDMDHENMFWYRQDPGLGLRLIYFSYDVKMKEKGDIPEGYSVSREKKERFSLILESASTNQTSMYLCASSVTSVTYEQYFGPGTRLTVT.

This clonotype was counted a single time. The junction differs from germline at one of its ends, possibly a read error. The chain has TRBV11-2 and TRBJ1-6; D gene unclear. CDR1 SGHAT and CDR2 FQNNGV come from the germline V gene. CDR3 size: 18 residues. CDR3 protein: CTSSLYLESGQTNSPLHF. Written as DNA, the CDR3 is TGTACCAGCAGCTTATATTTAGAGTCCGGTCAGACGAATTCACCCCTCCACTTT. Filled out from reference TRBV11-2 and TRBJ1-6, the complete variable domain reads EAGVAQSPRYKIIEKRQSVAFWCNPISGHATLYWYQQILGQGPKLLIQFQNNGVVDDSQLPKDRFSAERLKGVDSTLKIQPAKLEDSAVYLCTSSLYLESGQTNSPLHFGNGTRLTVT.

Turning to this clonotype: The junction departs from germline at one end; a sequencing error may be responsible. The chain employs TRBV11-2 and TRBJ2-7; unclear D gene. The CDR3 is made up of 13 amino acids. CDR1 is SGHAT and CDR2 is FQNNGV in the germline V gene. The CDR3 loop is CASSEIVAYEQYF. Here the CDR3 DNA reads TGTGCCAGCAGCGAGATAGTGGCCTACGAGCAGTATTTC.

This clonotype was observed a few times. This rearrangement joins TRBV5-8 to TRBJ2-3, with TRBD2 identical over 10 bases. V dropped 4 bases and J dropped 1; count of bases not matched to a gene: 0. The length of the CDR3 is 14 residues. Per germline, CDR1 SGHTS and CDR2 YDEGEE. The CDR3 protein is CASSGTSGTDTQYF. CDR3 DNA sequence: TGTGCCAGCAGCGGGACTAGCGGCACAGATACGCAGTATTTT.

For this clonotype: A much larger clone sits a single nucleotide away, making a read error possible. The V gene is TRBV6-5, the J gene TRBJ2-2, with 7 bases that match TRBD1. CDR3 length equals 15 residues. CDR1 is MNHEY, CDR2 SVGAGI, per germline. The CDR3 is CASSSPTGMAGELSF. The CDR3 DNA reads as TGTGCCAGCAGTTCTCCGACAGGGATGGCCGGGGAGCTGTCTTTT.

The count of this clonotype is one. One end of the junction fails to match germline, which may point to a read error. The J gene is TRBJ2-2, the V gene TRBV11-2; D is unresolved. CDR3 length equals 14 residues. CDR1 SGHAT and CDR2 FQNNGV come from the germline V gene. DNA for the CDR3: TGTGCCAGTAGCTCTATAACGGCCACCGGGGAGCTGTTTTTT. Protein sequence: CASSSITATGELFF. Full variable domain (remainder filled in from reference TRBV11-2 and TRBJ2-2): EAGVAQSPRYKIIEKRQSVAFWCNPISGHATLYWYQQILGQGPKLLIQFQNNGVVDDSQLPKDRFSAERLKGVDSTLKIQPAKLEDSAVYLCASSSITATGELFFGEGSRLTVL.

V and J are TRBV20-1 and TRBJ2-7; D may be TRBD1 (5 bases). This CDR3 region has 13 residues. Looked up from germline, CDR1 is DFQATT and CDR2 is SNEGSKA (reference sequence). V was cut by 3 bases and J by 6 bases, with 15 bases left in between. This chain's CDR3 is CSASKGSLSEQYF. As DNA, the CDR3 is TGCAGTGCTAGTAAGGGGTCTCTCAGCGAGCAGTACTTC.

This clonotype was seen repeatedly, ten times or more. The chain couples TRBV6-6 to TRBJ2-5; D possibly corresponds to TRBD2 (7 bases). The CDR3 runs 12 residues. Trimming cost V 4 bases and J 7 bases, with 10 bases left between them. Germline loops: CDR1 MNHNY, CDR2 SVGAGI (reference sequence). The CDR3 region has the DNA TGTGCCAGCAGTTTAGGGGGGGGGACCCAGTACTTC. Protein sequence: CASSLGGGTQYF.

At least ten counts were recorded for this clonotype. J is TRBJ1-1 and V is TRBV4-1, with D possibly matching TRBD1 (5 bases). CDR1 is MGHRA and CDR2 is YSYEKL in the germline V gene. The CDR3 contains 16 residues. With 5 bases removed from V and 1 base from J, the gap between germline ends came to 17 bases. This chain's CDR3 is CASSWHRPGTNTEAFF. CDR3 DNA sequence: TGCGCCAGCAGCTGGCATCGGCCAGGGACGAACACTGAAGCTTTCTTT.

This clonotype was counted once. Since no conserved phenylalanine or tryptophan closes the CDR3, a read error is the likely cause. The J gene is TRBJ1-5, the V gene TRBV12-3 or TRBV12-4; 9 nucleotides line up with TRBD1. CDR3 length: 15 amino acids. V gave up 5 bases and J gave up 6 bases; unmatched junction bases: 8. The CDR3 coding sequence is TGTGCCAGCAGTCCGAGGACAGGGGACTCTCAGCCCCAGCATTGT. Its protein product is CASSPRTGDSQPQHC.

This clonotype was found a few times. The chain couples TRBV4-2 to TRBJ1-4; possible D gene TRBD1, 5 bases. Germline loops: CDR1 LGHNA, CDR2 YNFKEQ. Trimming took 1 base from V and 6 from J, leaving 12 bases between them. The CDR3 has 15 residues. The CDR3 is CASSQVKGGDEKLFF. In nucleotides, the CDR3 is TGTGCCAGCAGCCAAGTAAAGGGAGGGGATGAAAAACTGTTTTTT.

Turning to this clonotype: Since a much larger clone is just one base distant, this may be a read error. This sequence joins TRBV7-9 and TRBJ2-7; 7 nucleotides line up with TRBD2. V trimming: 6 bases; J trimming: 4 bases; junction bases outside the gene matches: 15. Germline CDR1 and CDR2: SEHNR and FQNEAQ (reference sequence). The CDR3 runs 16 residues. The CDR3 loop reads CASSAGGGSYQYEQYF. DNA for the CDR3: TGTGCCAGCAGTGCCGGGGGAGGGAGTTATCAGTACGAGCAGTACTTC.

This clonotype was recorded only once. The chain has TRBV7-9 and TRBJ2-2; the D is unclear. CDR1 SEHNR and CDR2 FQNEAQ come from the germline V gene (reference sequence). This CDR3 contains 15 residues. Trimming stripped 4 bases from V and 1 base from J, with 10 bases between. Here the CDR3 reads CASSSGYGNTGELFF. DNA for the CDR3: TGTGCCAGCAGCTCAGGATACGGGAACACCGGGGAGCTGTTTTTT.

Concerning this clonotype: At one end the junction does not follow the germline gene, possibly because of a read error. V gene TRBV5-1 combines with J gene TRBJ2-1; possible D gene TRBD2, 6 bases. Germline values: CDR1 SGHRS, CDR2 YFSETQ. The CDR3 spans 14 residues. The CDR3 DNA reads as TGCTCCAGCAGCCCCGGGACTTATTACAATGAGCAGTTCTTC. Its translation: CSSSPGTYYNEQFF.

This clonotype has ten or more counts. The chain combines TRBV29-1 with TRBJ2-2; tentatively, D is TRBD2 (6 bases). Germline lookup yields CDR1 SQVTM and CDR2 ANQGSEA. Trimming cost V 7 bases and J 5 bases, with 14 bases left between them. This CDR3 spans 13 amino acids. The CDR3 nucleotides read TGCAGCGGCCTTGGAGGAGGGACCGGGGAGCTGTTTTTT. It specifies CSGLGGGTGELFF.

Remarks on this clonotype: The junction departs from germline at one end; a sequencing error may be responsible. The chain is built from TRBV6-1 and TRBJ1-2; D is uncertain. The CDR3 loop spans 14 amino acids. Per germline, CDR1 MNHNS and CDR2 SASEGT. CDR3 sequence reads: CTSIEEDPRPGYTF. CDR3 nucleotides: TGTACCAGCATTGAAGAGGACCCCCGGCCGGGCTACACCTTC.

On this clonotype: Being one base from a much bigger clone, this may be a read error. This chain connects TRBV4-3 to TRBJ1-4; the D is unclear. Germline values: CDR1 LGHNA, CDR2 YSLEER. The CDR3 runs to 13 residues. The CDR3 spells CASSQDVEEKLSF. CDR3 nucleotide sequence: TGCGCCAGCAGCCAAGACGTGGAGGAAAAACTGTCTTTT.

This clonotype was seen just once. This is likely a read error, given that the CDR3 carries no conserved phenylalanine or tryptophan at its end. The V call is TRBV11-1, the J call TRBJ2-5; D is unclear. This CDR3 region has 12 residues. CDR1 and CDR2 from the germline V gene are SGHAT and FQDESV (reference sequence). For the CDR3, the DNA is TGTACCAGCAGCTTTGACCGTGAGACCCAGTACCTC. Residues: CTSSFDRETQYL.

This clonotype was counted only a few times. The chain combines TRBV13 with TRBJ2-2; D might be TRBD1 (7 bases). The length of the CDR3 is 18 residues. Trimming took off 5 bases at V and 1 base at J, with 20 bases between the two ends. The germline V gene has CDR1 PRHDT and CDR2 FYEKMQ (reference sequence). The CDR3 sequence: CASSQMGGQSENTGELFF. The CDR3 DNA reads as TGTGCCAGCAGCCAAATGGGGGGACAGTCGGAGAACACCGGGGAGCTGTTTTTT.

The table lists this clonotype with many counts. The CDR3 is CASSLDLMASGGRTDTQYF. As DNA, the CDR3 is TGTGCCAGCAGCTTAGATCTAATGGCTAGCGGGGGGAGGACAGATACGCAGTATTTT. This chain connects TRBV11-2 to TRBJ2-3, with 11 positions matching TRBD2. The V segment lost 0 bases and the J segment 3 bases; nucleotides outside the gene matches: 11. This CDR3 region has 19 residues. The V gene's germline CDR1 is SGHAT and CDR2 FQNNGV.

Comments on this clonotype: At one boundary the junction diverges from the germline segment, which might be a read error. The chain is built from TRBV11-2 and TRBJ2-3, with TRBD2 as a possible D gene (6 bases). The germline V gene encodes CDR1 SGHAT and CDR2 FQNNGV. The CDR3 has 16 amino acids. CDR3 amino acids: CASSPYGGTHTHTQYF. The CDR3 DNA follows: TGTGCCAGCAGCCCCTACGGCGGGACTCACACACATACGCAGTATTTT.

This clonotype is labeled medium-sized. This chain uses TRBV29-1 with TRBJ2-7, with TRBD1 matching over 9 bases. The germline gives CDR1 SQVTM, CDR2 ANQGSEA. This CDR3 spans 14 amino acids. V shed 5 bases, J shed 1 base, and the junction held 6 bases outside the gene matches. CDR3 residues: CSVLQGALSYEQYF. DNA of the CDR3: TGCAGCGTTTTACAGGGGGCTTTATCCTACGAGCAGTACTTC.

This clonotype was found a few times. The chain uses TRBV10-1 and TRBJ2-3; D gene ambiguous. Germline CDR1 is WNHNN and CDR2 is SYGVQD (reference sequence). V gave up 0 bases and J gave up 3 bases, with 10 bases separating them. CDR3 length: 15 residues. CDR3 sequence reads: CASSESHSGTDTQYF. CDR3 bases: TGCGCCAGCAGTGAGTCGCACAGTGGGACAGATACGCAGTATTTT.

The chain carries TRBV25-1 and TRBJ2-1, with 10 bases fitting TRBD1. CDR1 is MGHDK and CDR2 is SYGVNS in the germline V gene. The CDR3 length is 14 residues. The V and J ends lost 6 bases and 6 bases, in that order; junction bases with no gene match: 5. Here the CDR3 reads CASRRGQGSNEQFF. The CDR3 nucleotides are TGTGCCAGCAGGCGGGGACAGGGGAGCAATGAGCAGTTCTTC.